Below, 14 T cell receptor beta chains from the same sample are listed, as sequenced in a study of cytomegalovirus exposure and HLA in healthy donors. A multiplex PCR was run with 60 Vbeta primers and 13 Jbeta primers. The method was immunoSEQ multiplex PCR; TCRdb's version includes in-frame clones alone and lacks a portion of them. This table has around 210,000 clones, roughly 78% appearing once. Sequencing used PBMCs. The receptors shown here come from a boy younger than 18 in good health and CMV-seronegative.

This clone turned up a few times. The chain couples TRBV5-1 to TRBJ1-4; no definite D call. Germline-derived CDR1 and CDR2 are SGHRS and YFSETQ. The V gene lost 1 base and the J gene lost 0 bases, with 4 bases spanning the gap. This CDR3 has 14 amino acids. CDR3 nucleotide sequence: TGCGCCAGCAGCTTGACAGCAACTAATGAAAAACTGTTTTTT. This gives the protein CASSLTATNEKLFF.

V and J are TRBV5-1 and TRBJ1-4; TRBD1 aligns across 12 bases. The CDR3 loop spans 20 amino acids. Germline CDR1 and CDR2: SGHRS and YFSETQ. V lost 5 bases to trimming and J lost 1 base; unmatched junction nucleotides: 15. CDR3 loop: CASSLGIGTGGAVTNEKLFF. The CDR3 region has the DNA TGCGCCAGCAGTCTTGGCATCGGGACAGGGGGCGCGGTAACTAATGAAAAACTGTTTTTT.

The chain employs TRBV13 and TRBJ2-2, with D tentatively TRBD2 (6 bases). Germline V gene data show CDR1 as PRHDT and CDR2 as FYEKMQ (reference sequence). The CDR3 loop spans 16 amino acids. The V and J ends lost 1 base and 5 bases respectively, with 14 bases between them. CDR3 protein: CASSLAASGGTGELFF. CDR3 bases: TGTGCCAGCAGCTTAGCGGCGAGCGGAGGGACCGGGGAGCTGTTTTTT. The full variable domain, with the rest looked up from reference TRBV13 and TRBJ2-2, is AAGVIQSPRHLIKEKRETATLKCYPIPRHDTVYWYQQGPGQDPQFLISFYEKMQSDKGSIPDRFSAQQFSDYHSELNMSSLELGDSALYFCASSLAASGGTGELFFGEGSRLTVL.

This clone was picked up one time. V gene TRBV5-4 combines with J gene TRBJ2-7; 14 nucleotides align to TRBD2. This CDR3 is built from 16 residues. Trimming removed 5 bases from V and 6 bases from J; junction bases left unmatched: 10. Germline V gives CDR1 SGHNT, CDR2 YYREEE (reference sequence). The CDR3 loop is CASRRGLAGGPGEQYF. The CDR3 region has the DNA TGTGCCAGCAGGAGAGGACTAGCGGGGGGCCCAGGCGAGCAGTACTTC.

V is TRBV7-9 and J is TRBJ2-1; D unresolved. The V end lost 3 bases, the J end lost 8 bases, and 2 bases lay between the germline ends. This CDR3 comprises 10 residues. CDR1 is SEHNR, CDR2 FQNEAQ, per germline (reference sequence). CDR3 bases: TGTGCCAGCAGCTTCGATGAGCAGTTCTTC. Amino acids: CASSFDEQFF.

This chain links TRBV6-1 with TRBJ1-5, with a tentative D call TRBD1 (5 bases). This CDR3 is built from 15 residues. Looked up from germline, CDR1 is MNHNS and CDR2 is SASEGT. V was cut by 2 bases and J by 5 bases, with 13 bases left in between. CDR3 region: CASSEFGGVDQPQHF. The CDR3 DNA follows: TGTGCCAGCAGTGAATTCGGGGGGGTCGATCAGCCCCAGCATTTT.

The V gene is TRBV19, the J gene TRBJ1-6, with 10 bases matching TRBD1. The CDR3 consists of 16 residues. The germline V gene encodes CDR1 LNHDA and CDR2 SQIVND (reference sequence). Trimming cost V 4 bases and J 11 bases; bases outside gene matches: 11. The CDR3 bases are TGTGCCAGTAGTAGACTCCGACAGGGGGCTACGGCACCCCTCCACTTT. Translating gives CASSRLRQGATAPLHF.

The rearrangement uses TRBV6-1 and TRBJ1-6; D unclear. Germline-derived CDR1 and CDR2 are MNHNS and SASEGT. V lost 8 bases to trimming and J lost 14 bases, with 10 bases between them. The CDR3 sequence is 10 residues long. CDR3 residues: CASRREALHF. DNA of the CDR3: TGTGCCAGCCGCCGAGAGGCCCTCCACTTT.

The V and J genes are TRBV30 and TRBJ1-2; D not resolved. Germline V gene sequence: CDR1 GTSNPN, CDR2 SVGIG (reference sequence). The CDR3 runs 15 residues. The V end lost 0 bases, the J end lost 5 bases, and 16 bases lay between the germline ends. The CDR3 DNA follows: TGTGCCTGGAGTGTACTCGTGACACCACCATATGGCTACACCTTC. This codes for CAWSVLVTPPYGYTF.

This clone was counted between two and nine times. The gene calls are TRBV2 and TRBJ1-5; weak D call: TRBD1 (6 bases). The CDR3 is 14 amino acids. The V gene's germline CDR1 is SNHLY and CDR2 FYNNEI. V was shortened by 8 bases and J by 7 bases, with 18 bases between the two germline ends. This CDR3 is CASSGRGGMQPQHF. CDR3 coding DNA: TGTGCCAGCTCCGGCAGGGGCGGAATGCAGCCCCAGCATTTT.

The chain has TRBV4-1 and TRBJ1-1, with D possibly TRBD1 on 5 matching bases. This CDR3 has 15 amino acids. CDR1 is MGHRA, CDR2 YSYEKL, per germline. V was clipped by 3 bases and J by 7 bases, with 18 bases between them. The CDR3 nucleotides are TGCGCCAGCAGCCAGATAATTACAGGCAAGAGTGAAGCTTTCTTT. This gives the protein CASSQIITGKSEAFF.

Note on this clone: Other DNA sequences in the sample encode the same CDR3. J is TRBJ2-7 and V is TRBV6-5; TRBD1 matches at 10 bases. The length of the CDR3 is 14 residues. With 2 bases clipped from V and 5 bases from J, the junction kept 3 bases outside the gene matches. Per the germline V gene, CDR1 is MNHEY and CDR2 is SVGAGI. The CDR3 loop is CASSYRQGAHEQYF. CDR3 coding DNA: TGTGCCAGCAGTTACCGACAGGGGGCCCACGAGCAGTACTTC.

The J gene is TRBJ2-1, the V gene TRBV9, with TRBD2 matching 8 bases. CDR1 and CDR2 from the germline V gene are SGDLS and YYNGEE. The CDR3 length is 15 residues. V lost 5 bases to trimming and J lost 2 bases; unmatched junction nucleotides: 6. Here the CDR3 reads CASRDGGAPYNEQFF. The CDR3 DNA reads as TGTGCCAGCAGAGACGGGGGGGCCCCCTACAATGAGCAGTTCTTC.

The V call is TRBV2, the J call TRBJ2-7, with 12 bases lining up with TRBD2. This CDR3 has 15 amino acids. J lost 5 bases, V lost 5 bases, and 7 bases had no gene match. Germline loops: CDR1 SNHLY, CDR2 FYNNEI. The CDR3 here is CASSRASGGADEQYF. The CDR3 nucleotides read TGTGCCAGCAGTAGAGCTAGCGGGGGGGCCGACGAGCAGTACTTC.